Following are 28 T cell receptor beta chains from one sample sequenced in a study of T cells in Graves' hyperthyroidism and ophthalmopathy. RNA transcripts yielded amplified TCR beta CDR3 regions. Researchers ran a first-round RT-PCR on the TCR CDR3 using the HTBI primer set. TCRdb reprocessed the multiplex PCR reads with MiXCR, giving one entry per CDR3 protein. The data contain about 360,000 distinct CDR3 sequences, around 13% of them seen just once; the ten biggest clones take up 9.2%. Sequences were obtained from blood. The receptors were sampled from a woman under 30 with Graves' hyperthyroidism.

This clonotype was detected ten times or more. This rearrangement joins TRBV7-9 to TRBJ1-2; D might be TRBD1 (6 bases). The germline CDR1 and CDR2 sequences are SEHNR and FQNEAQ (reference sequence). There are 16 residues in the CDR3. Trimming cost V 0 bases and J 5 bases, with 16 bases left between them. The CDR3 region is CASSLALGGAGYGYTF. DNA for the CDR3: TGTGCCAGCAGCTTAGCGCTGGGGGGCGCTGGATATGGCTACACCTTC. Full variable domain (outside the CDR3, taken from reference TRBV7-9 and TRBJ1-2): DTGVSQNPRHKITKRGQNVTFRCDPISEHNRLYWYRQTLGQGPEFLTYFQNEAQLEKSRLLSDRFSAERPKGSFSTLEIQRTEQGDSAMYLCASSLALGGAGYGYTFGSGTRLTVV.

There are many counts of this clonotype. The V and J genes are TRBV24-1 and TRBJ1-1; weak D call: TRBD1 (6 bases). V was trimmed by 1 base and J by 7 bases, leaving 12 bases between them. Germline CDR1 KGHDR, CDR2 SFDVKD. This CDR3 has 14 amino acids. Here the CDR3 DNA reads TGTGCCACCAGTGATTTTAAGGGACAAGTTGAAGCTTTCTTT. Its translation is CATSDFKGQVEAFF.

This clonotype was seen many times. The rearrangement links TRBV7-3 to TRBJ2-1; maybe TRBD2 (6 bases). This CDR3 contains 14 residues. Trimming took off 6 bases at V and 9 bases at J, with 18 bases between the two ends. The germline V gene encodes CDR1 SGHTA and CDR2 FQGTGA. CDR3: CASRTLGEAPEQFF. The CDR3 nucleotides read TGTGCCAGCAGGACCCTTGGGGAGGCTCCTGAGCAGTTCTTC. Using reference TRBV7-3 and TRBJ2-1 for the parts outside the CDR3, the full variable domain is GAGVSQTPSNKVTEKGKYVELRCDPISGHTALYWYRQSLGQGPEFLIYFQGTGAADDSGLPNDRFFAVRPEGSVSTLKIQRTERGDSAVYLCASRTLGEAPEQFFGPGTRLTVL.

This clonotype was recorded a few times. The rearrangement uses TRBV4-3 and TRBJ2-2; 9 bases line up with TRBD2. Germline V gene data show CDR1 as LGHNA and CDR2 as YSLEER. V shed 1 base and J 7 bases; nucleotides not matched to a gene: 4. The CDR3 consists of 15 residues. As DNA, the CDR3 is TGCGCCAGCAGCCAAGGGCCGCGGGAGGGCGGGGAGCTGTTTTTT. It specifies CASSQGPREGGELFF.

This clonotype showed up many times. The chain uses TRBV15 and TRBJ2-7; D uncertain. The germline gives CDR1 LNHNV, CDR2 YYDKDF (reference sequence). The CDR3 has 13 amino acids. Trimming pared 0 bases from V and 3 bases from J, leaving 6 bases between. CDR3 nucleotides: TGTGCCACCAGCAGAGATCGTAGCTACGAGCAGTACTTC. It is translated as CATSRDRSYEQYF.

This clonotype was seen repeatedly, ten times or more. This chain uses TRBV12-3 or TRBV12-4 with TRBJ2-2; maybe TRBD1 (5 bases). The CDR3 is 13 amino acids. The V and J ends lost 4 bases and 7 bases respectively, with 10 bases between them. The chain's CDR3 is CASSSQGLGELFF. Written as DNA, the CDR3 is TGTGCCAGCAGTTCGCAGGGTCTCGGGGAGCTGTTTTTT.

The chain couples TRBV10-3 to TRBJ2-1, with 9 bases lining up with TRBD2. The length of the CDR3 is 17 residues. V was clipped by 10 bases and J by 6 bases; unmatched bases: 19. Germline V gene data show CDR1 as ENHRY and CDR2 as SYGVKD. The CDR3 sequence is CANSQGLIAGESNEQFF. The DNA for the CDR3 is TGTGCCAACTCTCAGGGGCTCATAGCGGGAGAGTCCAATGAGCAGTTCTTC.

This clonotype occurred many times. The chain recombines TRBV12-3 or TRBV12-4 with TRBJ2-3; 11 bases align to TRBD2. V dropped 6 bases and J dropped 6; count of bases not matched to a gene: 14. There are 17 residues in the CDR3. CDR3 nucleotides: TGTGCCAGCAGCTTCCCCGGGACTAGCGGCGACGGGGATACGCAGTATTTT. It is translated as CASSFPGTSGDGDTQYF.

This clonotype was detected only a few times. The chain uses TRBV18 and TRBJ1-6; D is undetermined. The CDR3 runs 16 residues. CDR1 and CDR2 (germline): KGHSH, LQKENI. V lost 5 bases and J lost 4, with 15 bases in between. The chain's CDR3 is CASSKMETVYNSPLHF. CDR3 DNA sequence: TGTGCCAGCTCAAAAATGGAGACCGTGTATAATTCACCCCTCCACTTT.

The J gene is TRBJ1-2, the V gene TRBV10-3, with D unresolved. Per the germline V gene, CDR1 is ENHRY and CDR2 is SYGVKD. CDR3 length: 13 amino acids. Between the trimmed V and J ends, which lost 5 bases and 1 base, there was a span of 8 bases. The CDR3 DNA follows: TGTGCCATCAGTTTTCCCGATAACTATGGCTACACCTTC. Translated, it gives CAISFPDNYGYTF.

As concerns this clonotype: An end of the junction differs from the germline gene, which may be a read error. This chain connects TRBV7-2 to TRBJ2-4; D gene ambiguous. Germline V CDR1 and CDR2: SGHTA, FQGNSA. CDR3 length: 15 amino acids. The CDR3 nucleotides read TGTGCCGGCAGCTTAGGATCCCCCGCGCTAAACATTCAGTACTTC. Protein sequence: CAGSLGSPALNIQYF.

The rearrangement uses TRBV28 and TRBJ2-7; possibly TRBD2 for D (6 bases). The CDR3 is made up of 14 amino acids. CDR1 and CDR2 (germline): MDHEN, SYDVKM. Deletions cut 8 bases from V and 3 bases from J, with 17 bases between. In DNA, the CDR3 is TGTGCCAGCTTAGATCGGGAGAGCATCTACGAGCAGTACTTC. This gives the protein CASLDRESIYEQYF.

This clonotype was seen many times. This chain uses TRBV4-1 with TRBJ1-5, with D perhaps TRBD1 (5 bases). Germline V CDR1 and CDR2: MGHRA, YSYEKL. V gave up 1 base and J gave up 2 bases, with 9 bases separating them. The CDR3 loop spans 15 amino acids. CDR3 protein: CASSQVGDRNQPQHF. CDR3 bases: TGCGCCAGCAGCCAAGTAGGGGATCGCAATCAGCCCCAGCATTTT.

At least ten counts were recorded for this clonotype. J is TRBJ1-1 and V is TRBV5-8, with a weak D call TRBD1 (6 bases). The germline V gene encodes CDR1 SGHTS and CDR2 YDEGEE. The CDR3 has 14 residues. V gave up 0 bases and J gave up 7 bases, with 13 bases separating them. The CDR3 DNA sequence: TGTGCCAGCAGCTTGGGAGGGGGAGAAGTTGAAGCTTTCTTT. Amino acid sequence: CASSLGGGEVEAFF.

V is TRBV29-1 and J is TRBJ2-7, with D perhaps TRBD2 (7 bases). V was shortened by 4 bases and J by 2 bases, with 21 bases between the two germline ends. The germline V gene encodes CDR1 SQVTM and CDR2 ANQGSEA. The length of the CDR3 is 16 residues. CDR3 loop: CSVATGWGGGTYEQYF. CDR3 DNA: TGCAGCGTTGCGACAGGTTGGGGGGGGGGGACCTACGAGCAGTACTTC.

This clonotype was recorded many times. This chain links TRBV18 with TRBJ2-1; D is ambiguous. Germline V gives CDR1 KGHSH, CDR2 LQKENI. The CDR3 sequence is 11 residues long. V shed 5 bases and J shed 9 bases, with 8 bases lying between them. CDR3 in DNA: TGTGCCAGCTCAAAAAATGGTGAGCAGTTCTTC. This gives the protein CASSKNGEQFF.

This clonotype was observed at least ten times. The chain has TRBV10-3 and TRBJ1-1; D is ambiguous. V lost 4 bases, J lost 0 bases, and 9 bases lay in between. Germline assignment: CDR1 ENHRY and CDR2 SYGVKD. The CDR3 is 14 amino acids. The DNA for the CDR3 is TGTGCCATCAGTGGCGGGATCATGAACACTGAAGCTTTCTTT. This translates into CAISGGIMNTEAFF.

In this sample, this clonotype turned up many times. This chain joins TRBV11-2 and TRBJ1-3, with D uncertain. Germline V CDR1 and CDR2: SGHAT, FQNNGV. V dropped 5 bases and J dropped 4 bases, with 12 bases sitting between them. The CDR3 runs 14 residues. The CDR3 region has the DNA TGTGCCAGCAGCCTCCAGGTATCCGGAAACACCATATATTTT. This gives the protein CASSLQVSGNTIYF.

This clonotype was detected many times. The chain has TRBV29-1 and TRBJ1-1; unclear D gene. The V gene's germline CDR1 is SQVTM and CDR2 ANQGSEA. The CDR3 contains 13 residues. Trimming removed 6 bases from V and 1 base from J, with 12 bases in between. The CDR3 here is CSVPGLGNTEAFF. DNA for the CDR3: TGCAGCGTCCCCGGACTTGGGAACACTGAAGCTTTCTTT.

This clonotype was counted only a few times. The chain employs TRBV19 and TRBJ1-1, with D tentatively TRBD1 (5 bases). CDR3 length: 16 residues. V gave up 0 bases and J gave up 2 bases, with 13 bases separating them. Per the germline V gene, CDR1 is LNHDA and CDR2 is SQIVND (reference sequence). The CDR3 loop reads CASSIDVRDINTEAFF. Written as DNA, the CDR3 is TGTGCCAGTAGTATAGACGTCAGGGATATCAACACTGAAGCTTTCTTT.

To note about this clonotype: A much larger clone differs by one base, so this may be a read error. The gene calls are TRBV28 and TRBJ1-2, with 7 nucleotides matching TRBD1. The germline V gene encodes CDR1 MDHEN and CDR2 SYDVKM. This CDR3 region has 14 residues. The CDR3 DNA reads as TGTGACAGCAGTTGGGGACAGCTGCACTATGGCTACACCTTC. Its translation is CDSSWGQLHYGYTF.

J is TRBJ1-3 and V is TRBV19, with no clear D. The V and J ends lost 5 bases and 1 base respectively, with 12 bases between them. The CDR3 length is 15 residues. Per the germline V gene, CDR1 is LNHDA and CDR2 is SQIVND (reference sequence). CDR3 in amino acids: CASSSAQTSGNTIYF. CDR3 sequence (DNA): TGTGCCAGTAGTTCTGCACAGACGTCTGGAAACACCATATATTTT.

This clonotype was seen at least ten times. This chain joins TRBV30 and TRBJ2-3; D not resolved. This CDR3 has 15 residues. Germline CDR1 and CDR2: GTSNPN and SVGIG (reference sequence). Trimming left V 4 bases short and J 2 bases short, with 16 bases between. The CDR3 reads CAWTKGWRDTDTQYF. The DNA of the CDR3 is TGTGCCTGGACCAAGGGTTGGCGAGACACAGATACGCAGTATTTT.

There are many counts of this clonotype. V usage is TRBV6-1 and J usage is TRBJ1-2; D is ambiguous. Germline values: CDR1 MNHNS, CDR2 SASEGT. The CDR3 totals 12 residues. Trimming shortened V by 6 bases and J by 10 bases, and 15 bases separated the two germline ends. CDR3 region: CASSPGNVVYTF. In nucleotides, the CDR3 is TGTGCCAGCAGCCCCGGGAATGTGGTCTACACCTTC.

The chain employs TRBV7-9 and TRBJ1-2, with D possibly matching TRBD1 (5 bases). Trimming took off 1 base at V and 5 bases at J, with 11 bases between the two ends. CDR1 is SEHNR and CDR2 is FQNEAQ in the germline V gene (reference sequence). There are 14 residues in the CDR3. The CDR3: CASSLVGGLYGYTF. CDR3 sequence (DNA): TGTGCCAGCAGCTTAGTCGGGGGTTTATATGGCTACACCTTC.

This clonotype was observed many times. The DNA for the CDR3 is TGCGCCAGCAGCCAAGAGGGGTTACCGCCCTCTTTAGCTTTCTTT. Residues: CASSQEGLPPSLAFF. The J gene is TRBJ1-1, the V gene TRBV4-1; D remains unclear. With 0 bases removed from V and 10 bases from J, the gap between germline ends came to 18 bases. This CDR3 comprises 15 residues. Germline values: CDR1 MGHRA, CDR2 YSYEKL.

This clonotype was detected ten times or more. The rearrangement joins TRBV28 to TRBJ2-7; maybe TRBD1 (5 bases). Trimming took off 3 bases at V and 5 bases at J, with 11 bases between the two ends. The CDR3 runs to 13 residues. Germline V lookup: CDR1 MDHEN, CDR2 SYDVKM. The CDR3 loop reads CASSFGHEDEQYF. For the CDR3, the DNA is TGTGCCAGCAGTTTCGGACACGAGGACGAGCAGTACTTC. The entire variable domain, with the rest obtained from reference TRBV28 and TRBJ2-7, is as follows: DVKVTQSSRYLVKRTGEKVFLECVQDMDHENMFWYRQDPGLGLRLIYFSYDVKMKEKGDIPEGYSVSREKKERFSLILESASTNQTSMYLCASSFGHEDEQYFGPGTRLTVT.

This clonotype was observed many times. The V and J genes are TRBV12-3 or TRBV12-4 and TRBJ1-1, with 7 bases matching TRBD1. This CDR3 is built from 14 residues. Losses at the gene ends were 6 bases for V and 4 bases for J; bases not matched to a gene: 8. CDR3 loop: CASSRQGWSTEAFF. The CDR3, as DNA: TGTGCCAGCAGCCGACAGGGATGGAGCACTGAAGCTTTCTTT.